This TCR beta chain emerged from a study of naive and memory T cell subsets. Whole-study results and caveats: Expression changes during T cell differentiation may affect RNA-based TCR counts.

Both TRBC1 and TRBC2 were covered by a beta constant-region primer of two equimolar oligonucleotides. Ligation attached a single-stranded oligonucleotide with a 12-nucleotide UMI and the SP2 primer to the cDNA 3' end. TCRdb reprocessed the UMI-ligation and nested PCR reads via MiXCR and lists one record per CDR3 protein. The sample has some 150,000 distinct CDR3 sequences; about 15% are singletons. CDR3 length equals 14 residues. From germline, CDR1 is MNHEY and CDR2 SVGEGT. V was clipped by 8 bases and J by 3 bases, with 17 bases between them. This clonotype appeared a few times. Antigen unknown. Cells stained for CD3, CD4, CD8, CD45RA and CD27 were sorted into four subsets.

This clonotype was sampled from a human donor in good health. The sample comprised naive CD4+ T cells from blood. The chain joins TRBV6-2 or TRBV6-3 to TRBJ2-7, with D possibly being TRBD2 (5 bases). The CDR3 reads CASGRGVRVYEQYF. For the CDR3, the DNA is TGTGCCAGCGGACGGGGTGTAAGAGTCTACGAGCAGTACTTC.